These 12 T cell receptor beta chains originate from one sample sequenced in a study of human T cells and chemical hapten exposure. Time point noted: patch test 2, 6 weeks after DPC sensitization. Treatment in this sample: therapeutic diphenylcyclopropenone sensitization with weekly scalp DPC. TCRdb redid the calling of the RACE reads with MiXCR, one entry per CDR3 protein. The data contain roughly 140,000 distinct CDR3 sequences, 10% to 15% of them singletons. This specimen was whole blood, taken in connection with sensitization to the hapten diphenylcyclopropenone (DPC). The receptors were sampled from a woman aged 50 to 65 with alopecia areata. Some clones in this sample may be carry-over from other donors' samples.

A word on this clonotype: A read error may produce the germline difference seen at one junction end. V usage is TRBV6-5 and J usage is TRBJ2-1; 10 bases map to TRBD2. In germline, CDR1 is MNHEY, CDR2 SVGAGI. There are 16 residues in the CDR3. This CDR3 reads CACSYSLAGGHNEQFF. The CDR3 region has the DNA TGTGCCTGCAGTTACTCATTAGCGGGAGGTCACAATGAGCAGTTCTTC.

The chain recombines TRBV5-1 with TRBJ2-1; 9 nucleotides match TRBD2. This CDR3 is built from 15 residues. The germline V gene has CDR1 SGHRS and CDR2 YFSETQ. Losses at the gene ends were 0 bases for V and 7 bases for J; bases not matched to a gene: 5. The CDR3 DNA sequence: TGCGCCAGCAGCTTGGTGGCGGGAGGGGCGAATGAGCAGTTCTTC. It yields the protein CASSLVAGGANEQFF.

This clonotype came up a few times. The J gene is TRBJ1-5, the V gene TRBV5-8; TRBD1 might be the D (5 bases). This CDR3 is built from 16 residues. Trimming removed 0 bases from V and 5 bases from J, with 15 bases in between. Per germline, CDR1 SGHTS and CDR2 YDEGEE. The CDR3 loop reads CASSLAPGQGHQPQHF. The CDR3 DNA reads TGTGCCAGCAGCTTGGCCCCAGGGCAGGGTCATCAGCCCCAGCATTTT. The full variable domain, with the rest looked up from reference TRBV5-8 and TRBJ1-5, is EAGVTQSPTHLIKTRGQQATLRCSPISGHTSVYWYQQALGLGLQFLLWYDEGEERNRGNFPPRFSGRQFPNYSSELNVNALELEDSALYLCASSLAPGQGHQPQHFGDGTRLSIL.

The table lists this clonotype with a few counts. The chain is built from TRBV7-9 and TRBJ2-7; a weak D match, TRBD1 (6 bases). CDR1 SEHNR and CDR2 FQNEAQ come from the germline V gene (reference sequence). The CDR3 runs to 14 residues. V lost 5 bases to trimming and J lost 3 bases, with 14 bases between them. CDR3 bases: TGTGCCAGCAGCCAAGCCCCACAGGGCTACGAGCAGTACTTC. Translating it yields CASSQAPQGYEQYF.

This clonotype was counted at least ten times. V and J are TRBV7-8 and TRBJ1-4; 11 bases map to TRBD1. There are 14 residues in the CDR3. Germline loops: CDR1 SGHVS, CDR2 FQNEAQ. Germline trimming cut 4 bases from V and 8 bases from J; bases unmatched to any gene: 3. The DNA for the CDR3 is TGTGCCAGCAGCTCCGGGACAGGGGGGGAAAAACTGTTTTTT. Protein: CASSSGTGGEKLFF.

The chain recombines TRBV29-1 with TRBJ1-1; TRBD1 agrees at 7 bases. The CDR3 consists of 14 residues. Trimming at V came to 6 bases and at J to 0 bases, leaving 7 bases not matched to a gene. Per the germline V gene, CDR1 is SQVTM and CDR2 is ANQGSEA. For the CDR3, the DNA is TGCAGCGTAGCCCCGGGACAGATGAACACTGAAGCTTTCTTT. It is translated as CSVAPGQMNTEAFF.

CDR3 coding DNA: TGTGCCAGCAGACCGGACAGGAGAGTTAATTCACCCCTCCACTTT. Its protein product is CASRPDRRVNSPLHF. The chain links TRBV7-2 to TRBJ1-6, with 7 positions matching TRBD1. The CDR3 contains 15 residues. CDR1 and CDR2 from the germline V gene are SGHTA and FQGNSA. V was clipped by 6 bases and J by 6 bases; unmatched bases: 8.

CDR3 protein: CASSNKNIYEQYF. In nucleotides, the CDR3 is TGTGCCAGCAGTAATAAGAATATCTACGAGCAGTACTTC. The chain couples TRBV5-4 to TRBJ2-7; D gene unclear. Looked up from germline, CDR1 is SGHNT and CDR2 is YYREEE (reference sequence). The CDR3 runs 13 residues. The germline V and J ends were trimmed by 5 bases and 3 bases, with 12 bases remaining between them.

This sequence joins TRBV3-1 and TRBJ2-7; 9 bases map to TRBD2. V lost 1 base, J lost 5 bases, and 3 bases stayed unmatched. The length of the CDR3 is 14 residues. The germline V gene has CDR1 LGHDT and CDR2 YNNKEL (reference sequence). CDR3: CASSQASGKDEQYF. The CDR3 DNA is TGTGCCAGCAGCCAAGCTAGCGGGAAAGACGAGCAGTACTTC.

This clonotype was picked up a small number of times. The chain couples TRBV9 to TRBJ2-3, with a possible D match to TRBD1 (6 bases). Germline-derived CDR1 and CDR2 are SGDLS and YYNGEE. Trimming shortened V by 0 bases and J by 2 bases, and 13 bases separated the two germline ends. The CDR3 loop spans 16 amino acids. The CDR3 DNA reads TGTGCCAGCAGCGTAGCGGCAGGGGACAACACAGATACGCAGTATTTT. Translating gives CASSVAAGDNTDTQYF.

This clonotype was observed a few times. The CDR3 DNA reads TGCAGTGCTAGAGTAGGGAGGTCCTTTAAGGAGACGCAGTATTTT. Its translation is CSARVGRSFKETQYF. The rearrangement links TRBV20-1 to TRBJ2-3; weak D call: TRBD2 (6 bases). Looked up from germline, CDR1 is DFQATT and CDR2 is SNEGSKA (reference sequence). V shed 1 base and J shed 9 bases, with 20 bases lying between them. The CDR3 loop spans 15 amino acids.

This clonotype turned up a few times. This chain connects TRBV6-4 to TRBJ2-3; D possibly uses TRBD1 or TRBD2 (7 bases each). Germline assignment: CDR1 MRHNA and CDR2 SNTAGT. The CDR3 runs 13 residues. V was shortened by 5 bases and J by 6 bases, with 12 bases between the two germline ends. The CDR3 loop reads CASSSRGGDTQYF. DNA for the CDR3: TGTGCCAGCAGTTCCAGGGGGGGCGATACGCAGTATTTT.